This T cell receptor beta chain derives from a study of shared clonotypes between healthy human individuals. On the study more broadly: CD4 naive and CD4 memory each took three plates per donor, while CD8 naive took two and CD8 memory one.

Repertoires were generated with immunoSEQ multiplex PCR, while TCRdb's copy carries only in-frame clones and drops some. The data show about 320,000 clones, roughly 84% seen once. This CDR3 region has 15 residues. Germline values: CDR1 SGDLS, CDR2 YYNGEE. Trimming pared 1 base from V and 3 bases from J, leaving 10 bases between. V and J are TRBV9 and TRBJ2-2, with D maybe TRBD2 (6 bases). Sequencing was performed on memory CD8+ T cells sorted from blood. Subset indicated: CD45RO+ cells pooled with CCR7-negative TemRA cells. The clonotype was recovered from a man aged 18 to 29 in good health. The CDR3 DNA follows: TGTGCCAGCAGCGTAAGGAGGGATTACACCGGGGAGCTGTTTTTT. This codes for CASSVRRDYTGELFF.